Listed below are T cell receptor beta chains from one sample, sequenced in a study of CD8+ T cells in alopecia areata. This table comes from immunoSEQ multiplex PCR, and its TCRdb copy is limited to in-frame clones, with some not included. The sample carries some 200,000 clones, 45% to 75% recorded once. Sequenced here: CD4+ T cells sorted from blood, sampled at week 4, from a patient treated with tofacitinib. The receptors shown here come from a human donor with alopecia areata. CDR3s include the opening cysteine and the closing phenylalanine or tryptophan. Fields, in order: J gene, clone size, D gene, V gene, CDR3 protein, CDR3 DNA. D genes are given only for firm matches. The listing skips clone size in some rows; elsewhere it reads once, few, many or a size class.

J gene: TRBJ2-3; clone size: .; D gene: .; V gene: TRBV19; CDR3 protein: CASSNALGTDTQYF; CDR3 DNA: TGTGCCAGTAGTAATGCGCTGGGGACAGATACGCAGTATTTT
J gene: TRBJ2-7; clone size: .; D gene: .; V gene: TRBV6-5; CDR3 protein: CAKIREKRSHEQYF; CDR3 DNA: TGTGCCAAGATCCGGGAGAAACGGTCCCACGAGCAGTACTTC
J gene: TRBJ1-1; clone size: .; D gene: .; V gene: TRBV6-5; CDR3 protein: CASSYSKVGRTEAFF; CDR3 DNA: TGTGCCAGCAGTTACTCGAAGGTGGGGAGGACTGAAGCTTTCTTT
J gene: TRBJ1-5; clone size: .; D gene: .; V gene: TRBV30; CDR3 protein: CAWRGGPNQPQHF; CDR3 DNA: TGTGCCTGGAGAGGGGGACCGAATCAGCCCCAGCATTTT
J gene: TRBJ2-3; clone size: .; D gene: .; V gene: TRBV7-9; CDR3 protein: CASSLASVGDTQYF; CDR3 DNA: TGTGCCAGCAGCTTAGCTAGCGTGGGAGATACGCAGTATTTT
J gene: TRBJ2-7; clone size: .; D gene: .; V gene: TRBV29-1; CDR3 protein: CSAVRDFFYEQYF; CDR3 DNA: TGCAGCGCCGTAAGGGATTTCTTCTACGAGCAGTACTTC
J gene: TRBJ1-6; clone size: .; D gene: .; V gene: TRBV7-2; CDR3 protein: CASSLGTAENSPLHF; CDR3 DNA: TGTGCCAGCAGCTTAGGTACGGCAGAAAATTCACCCCTCCACTTT
J gene: TRBJ2-4; clone size: once; D gene: .; V gene: TRBV7-2; CDR3 protein: CASSLVPGPENIQYF; CDR3 DNA: TGTGCCAGCAGCTTAGTTCCAGGGCCTGAAAACATTCAGTACTTC
J gene: TRBJ2-7; clone size: once; D gene: TRBD1; V gene: TRBV11-1; CDR3 protein: CASSSSVQGYFYEQYF; CDR3 DNA: TGTGCCAGCAGCTCCAGCGTACAGGGGTATTTCTACGAGCAGTACTTC
J gene: TRBJ1-2; clone size: few; D gene: .; V gene: TRBV23-1; CDR3 protein: CASSQGGVSFNYGYTF; CDR3 DNA: TGCGCCAGCAGTCAAGGGGGCGTTTCCTTTAACTATGGCTACACCTTC
J gene: TRBJ2-5; clone size: few; D gene: .; V gene: TRBV29-1; CDR3 protein: CSVGGLAKETQYF; CDR3 DNA: TGCAGCGTTGGAGGGTTAGCAAAAGAGACCCAGTACTTC
J gene: TRBJ2-3; clone size: once; D gene: .; V gene: TRBV15; CDR3 protein: CATGNRAVDTQYF; CDR3 DNA: TGTGCCACCGGTAATCGGGCCGTAGATACGCAGTATTTT
J gene: TRBJ1-1; clone size: .; D gene: .; V gene: TRBV7-2; CDR3 protein: CASSPQLRGGNTEAFF; CDR3 DNA: TGTGCCAGCAGCCCCCAATTACGGGGAGGGAACACTGAAGCTTTCTTT
J gene: TRBJ1-1; clone size: once; D gene: .; V gene: TRBV2; CDR3 protein: CASSDLRGRGSEAFF; CDR3 DNA: TGTGCCAGCAGTGATCTGCGGGGGCGAGGTTCTGAAGCTTTCTTT
J gene: TRBJ2-4; clone size: few; D gene: TRBD1; V gene: TRBV7-2; CDR3 protein: CASSPGQGANIQYF; CDR3 DNA: TGTGCCAGCAGCCCGGGACAGGGGGCGAACATTCAGTACTTC
J gene: TRBJ2-7; clone size: .; D gene: TRBD1; V gene: TRBV5-6; CDR3 protein: CASVGQGAGYEQYF; CDR3 DNA: TGTGCCAGCGTAGGACAGGGGGCGGGCTACGAGCAGTACTTC
J gene: TRBJ1-2; clone size: .; D gene: .; V gene: TRBV30; CDR3 protein: CAGSAGSNYGYTF; CDR3 DNA: TGTGCCGGGAGCGCGGGCAGTAACTATGGCTACACCTTC
J gene: TRBJ2-7; clone size: few; D gene: .; V gene: TRBV7-2; CDR3 protein: CASSIRTAFTYEQYF; CDR3 DNA: TGTGCCAGCAGCATACGGACAGCGTTCACCTACGAGCAGTACTTC
J gene: TRBJ2-1; clone size: .; D gene: .; V gene: TRBV4-3; CDR3 protein: CASSQEGNEQFF; CDR3 DNA: TGCGCCAGCAGCCAAGAGGGGAATGAGCAGTTCTTC
J gene: TRBJ1-1; clone size: few; D gene: .; V gene: TRBV4-1; CDR3 protein: CASSRTPGRDTEAFF; CDR3 DNA: TGCGCCAGCAGCCGTACCCCGGGACGGGACACTGAAGCTTTCTTT
J gene: TRBJ2-3; clone size: .; D gene: .; V gene: TRBV4-2; CDR3 protein: CASSRGGTDTQYF; CDR3 DNA: TGTGCCAGCAGCCGTGGGGGCACAGATACGCAGTATTTT
J gene: TRBJ1-6; clone size: once; D gene: TRBD1; V gene: TRBV2; CDR3 protein: CASSGDREAYNSPLHF; CDR3 DNA: TGTGCCAGCAGTGGTGACAGGGAGGCCTATAATTCACCCCTCCACTTT
J gene: TRBJ1-4; clone size: few; D gene: .; V gene: TRBV29-1; CDR3 protein: CSVKSGTEKLFF; CDR3 DNA: TGCAGCGTTAAATCAGGAACCGAAAAACTGTTTTTT
J gene: TRBJ1-6; clone size: .; D gene: .; V gene: TRBV29-1; CDR3 protein: CSVRDGSDSPLHF; CDR3 DNA: TGCAGCGTTCGGGATGGGTCGGATTCACCCCTCCACTTT
J gene: TRBJ1-1; clone size: .; D gene: .; V gene: TRBV29-1; CDR3 protein: CSVGTVNTEAFF; CDR3 DNA: TGCAGCGTTGGGACAGTGAACACTGAAGCTTTCTTT
J gene: TRBJ1-2; clone size: .; D gene: .; V gene: TRBV30; CDR3 protein: CAWRYKDGYTF; CDR3 DNA: TGTGCCTGGAGGTACAAGGATGGCTACACCTTC
J gene: TRBJ2-3; clone size: .; D gene: TRBD1; V gene: TRBV7-3; CDR3 protein: CASSSTGGNTQYF; CDR3 DNA: TGTGCCAGCAGCTCTACAGGGGGGAATACGCAGTATTTT
J gene: TRBJ2-3; clone size: .; D gene: .; V gene: TRBV5-1; CDR3 protein: CASSLGSTADTQYF; CDR3 DNA: TGCGCCAGCAGCCTCGGGTCGACAGCAGATACGCAGTATTTT
J gene: TRBJ1-1; clone size: .; D gene: .; V gene: TRBV7-2; CDR3 protein: CASSFRWNTEAFF; CDR3 DNA: TGTGCCAGCAGCTTCCGCTGGAACACTGAAGCTTTCTTT
J gene: TRBJ1-2; clone size: .; D gene: TRBD1; V gene: TRBV6-5; CDR3 protein: CASSADRGGGYTF; CDR3 DNA: TGTGCCAGCAGTGCGGACAGGGGGGGCGGCTACACCTTC
J gene: TRBJ1-5; clone size: .; D gene: .; V gene: TRBV5-1; CDR3 protein: CASSSRPGNQPQHF; CDR3 DNA: TGCGCCAGCAGCTCTCGGCCAGGAAATCAGCCCCAGCATTTT
J gene: TRBJ2-6; clone size: .; D gene: TRBD2; V gene: TRBV5-1; CDR3 protein: CASSLRLGTTGANVLTF; CDR3 DNA: TGCGCCAGCAGCTTAAGGTTGGGGACTACCGGGGCCAACGTCCTGACTTTC
J gene: TRBJ1-2; clone size: .; D gene: .; V gene: TRBV6-5; CDR3 protein: CASRGIVGYTF; CDR3 DNA: TGTGCCAGCAGGGGGATAGTGGGCTACACCTTC
J gene: TRBJ1-2; clone size: .; D gene: .; V gene: TRBV4-3; CDR3 protein: CASSQDLGRNYGYTF; CDR3 DNA: TGCGCCAGCAGCCAAGATCTCGGACGGAACTATGGCTACACCTTC
J gene: TRBJ2-5; clone size: few; D gene: .; V gene: TRBV15; CDR3 protein: CATSRDSSETQYF; CDR3 DNA: TGTGCCACCAGCAGAGATAGTTCGGAGACCCAGTACTTC
J gene: TRBJ2-4; clone size: .; D gene: .; V gene: TRBV29-1; CDR3 protein: CSSLTRAENIQYF; CDR3 DNA: TGCAGCTCCTTGACCAGGGCCGAAAACATTCAGTACTTC
J gene: TRBJ2-2; clone size: .; D gene: .; V gene: TRBV2; CDR3 protein: CASSADTPRTGELFF; CDR3 DNA: TGTGCCAGCAGCGCGGACACCCCGCGGACCGGGGAGCTGTTTTTT
J gene: TRBJ1-6; clone size: .; D gene: .; V gene: TRBV30; CDR3 protein: CAWSVRRILLNRDNSPLHF; CDR3 DNA: TGTGCCTGGAGTGTACGGCGGATCCTGCTGAACAGGGATAATTCACCCCTCCACTTT
J gene: TRBJ1-3; clone size: .; D gene: .; V gene: TRBV30; CDR3 protein: CAWIPRGNTIYF; CDR3 DNA: TGTGCCTGGATCCCCAGGGGAAACACCATATATTTT
J gene: TRBJ1-5; clone size: .; D gene: .; V gene: TRBV2; CDR3 protein: CASSDKSLDQPQHF; CDR3 DNA: TGTGCCAGCAGTGATAAGAGTCTTGACCAGCCCCAGCATTTT
J gene: TRBJ2-1; clone size: .; D gene: .; V gene: TRBV6-4; CDR3 protein: CASKQDHSYNEQFF; CDR3 DNA: TGTGCCAGCAAACAGGACCACTCCTACAATGAGCAGTTCTTC
J gene: TRBJ1-4; clone size: .; D gene: .; V gene: TRBV25-1; CDR3 protein: CASSDGGREKLFF; CDR3 DNA: TGTGCCAGCAGTGATGGGGGGCGGGAAAAACTGTTTTTT
J gene: TRBJ1-4; clone size: few; D gene: .; V gene: TRBV28; CDR3 protein: CASSLWDTSTNEKLFF; CDR3 DNA: TGTGCCAGCAGTTTATGGGACACCTCAACTAATGAAAAACTGTTTTTT
J gene: TRBJ2-3; clone size: .; D gene: .; V gene: TRBV7-2; CDR3 protein: CASSRGTTDTQYF; CDR3 DNA: TGTGCCAGCAGCCGAGGGACCACAGATACGCAGTATTTT
J gene: TRBJ1-1; clone size: .; D gene: .; V gene: TRBV10-3; CDR3 protein: CAISVVGTRIDEAFF; CDR3 DNA: TGTGCCATCAGTGTTGTTGGGACTCGGATCGATGAAGCTTTCTTT
J gene: TRBJ2-7; clone size: few; D gene: TRBD1; V gene: TRBV29-1; CDR3 protein: CSVAEGAGYEQYF; CDR3 DNA: TGCAGCGTTGCAGAGGGGGCGGGCTACGAGCAGTACTTC
J gene: TRBJ2-1; clone size: .; D gene: .; V gene: TRBV6-6; CDR3 protein: CASSYTNEQFF; CDR3 DNA: TGTGCCAGCAGTTACACCAATGAGCAGTTCTTC
J gene: TRBJ2-6; clone size: few; D gene: TRBD1; V gene: TRBV2; CDR3 protein: CASSEAGTGGAGANVLTF; CDR3 DNA: TGTGCCAGCAGTGAAGCTGGGACAGGGGGCGCTGGGGCCAACGTCCTGACTTTC
J gene: TRBJ2-1; clone size: .; D gene: TRBD1; V gene: TRBV30; CDR3 protein: CAWSYDRGYNEQFF; CDR3 DNA: TGTGCCTGGAGTTACGACAGGGGCTACAATGAGCAGTTCTTC
J gene: TRBJ1-2; clone size: once; D gene: .; V gene: TRBV5-1; CDR3 protein: CASSLRGKEGYTF; CDR3 DNA: TGCGCCAGCAGCTTGAGAGGGAAGGAAGGCTACACCTTC
J gene: TRBJ2-5; clone size: .; D gene: TRBD2; V gene: TRBV29-1; CDR3 protein: CSVAKRGGIETQYF; CDR3 DNA: TGCAGCGTGGCGAAGCGGGGGGGAATCGAGACCCAGTACTTC
J gene: TRBJ2-5; clone size: .; D gene: .; V gene: TRBV6-6; CDR3 protein: CASSYGETQYF; CDR3 DNA: TGTGCCAGCAGTTACGGTGAGACCCAGTACTTC
J gene: TRBJ2-2; clone size: .; D gene: TRBD2; V gene: TRBV4-1; CDR3 protein: CASSQSQLAGGRGTGELFF; CDR3 DNA: TGCGCCAGCAGCCAATCCCAACTAGCGGGGGGGCGAGGCACCGGGGAGCTGTTTTTT
J gene: TRBJ1-2; clone size: .; D gene: TRBD1; V gene: TRBV30; CDR3 protein: CAWTGGLNYGYTF; CDR3 DNA: TGTGCCTGGACAGGGGGCCTAAACTATGGCTACACCTTC
J gene: TRBJ1-5; clone size: .; D gene: .; V gene: TRBV2; CDR3 protein: CASRQGLGLDQPQHF; CDR3 DNA: TGTGCCAGCAGACAGGGTTTAGGTCTCGATCAGCCCCAGCATTTT
J gene: TRBJ2-5; clone size: .; D gene: TRBD1; V gene: TRBV5-4; CDR3 protein: CASSPDRGGQETQYF; CDR3 DNA: TGTGCCAGCAGCCCCGACAGGGGAGGACAAGAGACCCAGTACTTC
J gene: TRBJ1-2; clone size: few; D gene: .; V gene: TRBV10-3; CDR3 protein: CAIPESGQSYGYTF; CDR3 DNA: TGTGCCATCCCGGAGTCCGGACAGTCCTATGGCTACACCTTC
J gene: TRBJ1-5; clone size: .; D gene: .; V gene: TRBV15; CDR3 protein: CATSRDTGNQPQHF; CDR3 DNA: TGTGCCACCAGCAGAGATACGGGGAATCAGCCCCAGCATTTT
J gene: TRBJ2-1; clone size: .; D gene: .; V gene: TRBV5-6; CDR3 protein: CASSLQGTQFF; CDR3 DNA: TGTGCCAGCAGCCTCCAGGGGACGCAGTTCTTC
J gene: TRBJ2-7; clone size: .; D gene: .; V gene: TRBV7-9; CDR3 protein: CASSFLGPSYEQYF; CDR3 DNA: TGTGCCAGCAGCTTCCTAGGACCCTCCTACGAGCAGTACTTC